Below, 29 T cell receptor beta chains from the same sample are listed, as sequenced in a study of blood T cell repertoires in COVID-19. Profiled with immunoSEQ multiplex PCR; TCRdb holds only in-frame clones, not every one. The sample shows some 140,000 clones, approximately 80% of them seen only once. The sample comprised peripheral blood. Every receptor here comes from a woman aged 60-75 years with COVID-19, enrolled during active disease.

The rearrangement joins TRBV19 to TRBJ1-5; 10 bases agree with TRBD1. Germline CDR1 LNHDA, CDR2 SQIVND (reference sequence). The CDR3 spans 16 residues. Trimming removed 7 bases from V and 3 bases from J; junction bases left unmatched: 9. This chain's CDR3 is CASKGRRQGANQPQHF. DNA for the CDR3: TGTGCCAGTAAAGGCCGGCGACAGGGGGCCAATCAGCCCCAGCATTTT.

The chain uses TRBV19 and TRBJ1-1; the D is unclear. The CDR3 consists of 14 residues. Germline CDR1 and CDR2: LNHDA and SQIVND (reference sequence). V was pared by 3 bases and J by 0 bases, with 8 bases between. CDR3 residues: CASSIRTMNTEAFF. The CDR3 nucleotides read TGTGCCAGTAGTATCAGAACAATGAACACTGAAGCTTTCTTT.

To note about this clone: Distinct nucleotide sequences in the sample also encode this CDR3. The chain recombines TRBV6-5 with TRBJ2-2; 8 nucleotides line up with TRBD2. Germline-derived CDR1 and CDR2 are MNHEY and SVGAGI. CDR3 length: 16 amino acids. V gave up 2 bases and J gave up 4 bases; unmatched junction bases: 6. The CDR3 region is CASSYRAGGGTGELFF. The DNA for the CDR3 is TGTGCCAGCAGTTACAGGGCGGGGGGCGGCACCGGGGAGCTGTTTTTT.

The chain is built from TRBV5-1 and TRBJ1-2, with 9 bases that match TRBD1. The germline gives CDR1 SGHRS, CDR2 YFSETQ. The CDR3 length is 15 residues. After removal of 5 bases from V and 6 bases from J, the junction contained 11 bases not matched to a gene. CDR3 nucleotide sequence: TGCGCCAGCAGTCCGGACAGGGGCACAACCCATGGCTACACCTTC. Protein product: CASSPDRGTTHGYTF.

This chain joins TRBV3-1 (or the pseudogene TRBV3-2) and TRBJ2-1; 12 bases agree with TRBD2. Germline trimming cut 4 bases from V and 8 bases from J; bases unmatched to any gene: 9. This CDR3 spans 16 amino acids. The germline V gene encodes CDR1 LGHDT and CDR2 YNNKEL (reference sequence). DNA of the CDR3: TGTGCCAGCAGCCTGCGAAGACTAGCGGGAGAAGATGAGCAGTTCTTC. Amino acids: CASSLRRLAGEDEQFF.

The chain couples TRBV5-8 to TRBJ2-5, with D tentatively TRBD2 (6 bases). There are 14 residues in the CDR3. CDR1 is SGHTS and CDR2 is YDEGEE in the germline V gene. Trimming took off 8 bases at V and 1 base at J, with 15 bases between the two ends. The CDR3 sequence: CARSRDWGQETQYF. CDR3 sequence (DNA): TGTGCCAGAAGCCGGGACTGGGGCCAAGAGACCCAGTACTTC.

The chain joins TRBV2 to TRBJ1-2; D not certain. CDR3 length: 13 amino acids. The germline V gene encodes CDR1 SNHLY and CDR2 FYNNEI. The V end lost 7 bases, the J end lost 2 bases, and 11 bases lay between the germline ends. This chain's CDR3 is CASKARGNYGYTF. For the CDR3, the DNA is TGTGCCAGCAAAGCTCGCGGCAACTATGGCTACACCTTC.

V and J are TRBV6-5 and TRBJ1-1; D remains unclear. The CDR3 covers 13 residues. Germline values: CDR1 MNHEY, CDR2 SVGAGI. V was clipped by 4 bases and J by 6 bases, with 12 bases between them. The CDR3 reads CASSFRRISEAFF. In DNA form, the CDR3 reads TGTGCCAGCAGTTTTCGGAGGATTTCTGAAGCTTTCTTT.

CDR3 nucleotide sequence: TGTGCCAGCAGCGATAGCGGGAGGGCCAAAGAGACCCAGTACTTC. Translating gives CASSDSGRAKETQYF. The rearrangement joins TRBV9 to TRBJ2-5; 11 bases agree with TRBD2. The J segment lost 3 bases and the V segment lost 3 bases, leaving 4 bases of the junction unmatched. This CDR3 spans 15 amino acids. The germline gives CDR1 SGDLS, CDR2 YYNGEE.

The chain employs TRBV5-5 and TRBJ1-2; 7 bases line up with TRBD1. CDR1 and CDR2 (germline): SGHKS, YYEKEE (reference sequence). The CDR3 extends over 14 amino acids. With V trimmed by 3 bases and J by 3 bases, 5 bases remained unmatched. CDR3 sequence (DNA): TGTGCCAGCAGCTCTCCCGGGACAGACTATGGCTACACCTTC. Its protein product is CASSSPGTDYGYTF.

CDR3 DNA: TGTGCCAGCAGCCCGGACTTCCTCCAAGAGACCCAGTACTTC. Amino acids: CASSPDFLQETQYF. The V gene is TRBV11-1, the J gene TRBJ2-5; maybe TRBD2 (5 bases). Trimming pared 5 bases from V and 1 base from J, leaving 11 bases between. This CDR3 comprises 14 residues. The V gene's germline CDR1 is SGHAT and CDR2 FQDESV (reference sequence). Full variable domain (remainder filled in from reference TRBV11-1 and TRBJ2-5): EAEVAQSPRYKITEKSQAVAFWCDPISGHATLYWYRQILGQGPELLVQFQDESVVDDSQLPKDRFSAERLKGVDSTLKIQPAELGDSAMYLCASSPDFLQETQYFGPGTRLLVL.

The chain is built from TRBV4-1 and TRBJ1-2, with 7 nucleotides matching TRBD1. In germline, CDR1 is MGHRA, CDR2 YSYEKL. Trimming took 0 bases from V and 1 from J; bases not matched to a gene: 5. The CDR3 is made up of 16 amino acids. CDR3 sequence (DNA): TGCGCCAGCAGCCAAGACAGGGGGGCGCTTAACTATGGCTACACCTTC. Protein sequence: CASSQDRGALNYGYTF.

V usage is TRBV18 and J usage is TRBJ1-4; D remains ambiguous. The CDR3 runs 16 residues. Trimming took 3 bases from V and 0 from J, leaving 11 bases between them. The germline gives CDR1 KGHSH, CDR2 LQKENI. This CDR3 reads CASSPTQTATNEKLFF. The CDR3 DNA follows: TGTGCCAGCTCACCCACTCAGACTGCAACTAATGAAAAACTGTTTTTT.

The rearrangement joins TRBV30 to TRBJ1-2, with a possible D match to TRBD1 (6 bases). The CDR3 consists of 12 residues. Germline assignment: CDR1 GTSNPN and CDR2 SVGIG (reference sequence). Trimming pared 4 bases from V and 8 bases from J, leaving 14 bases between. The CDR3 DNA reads TGTGCCTGGACCCCCGGGACAAGGGGCTACACCTTC. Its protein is CAWTPGTRGYTF.

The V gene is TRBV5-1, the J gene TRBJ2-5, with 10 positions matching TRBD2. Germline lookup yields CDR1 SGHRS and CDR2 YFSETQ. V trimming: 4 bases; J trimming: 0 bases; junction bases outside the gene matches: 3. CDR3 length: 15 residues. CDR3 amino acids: CASSPGTSDQETQYF. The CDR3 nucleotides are TGCGCCAGCAGCCCGGGGACTAGCGACCAAGAGACCCAGTACTTC.

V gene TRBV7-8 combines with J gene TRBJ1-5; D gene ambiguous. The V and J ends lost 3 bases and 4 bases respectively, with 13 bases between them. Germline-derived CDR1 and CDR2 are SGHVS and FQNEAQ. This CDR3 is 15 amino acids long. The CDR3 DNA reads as TGTGCCAGCAGCTTTGAGGCCCCTGGGAATCAGCCCCAGCATTTT. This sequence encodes CASSFEAPGNQPQHF.

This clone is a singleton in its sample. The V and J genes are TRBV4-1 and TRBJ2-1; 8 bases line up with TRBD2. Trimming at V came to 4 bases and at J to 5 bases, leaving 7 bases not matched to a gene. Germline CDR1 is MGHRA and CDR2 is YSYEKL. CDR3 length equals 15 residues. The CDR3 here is CASSPVAGTNNEQFF. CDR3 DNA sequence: TGCGCCAGCAGCCCGGTAGCGGGAACGAACAATGAGCAGTTCTTC.

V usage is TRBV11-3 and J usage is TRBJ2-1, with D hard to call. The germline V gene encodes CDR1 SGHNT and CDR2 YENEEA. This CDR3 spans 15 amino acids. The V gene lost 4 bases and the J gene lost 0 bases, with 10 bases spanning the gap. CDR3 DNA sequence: TGTGCCAGCAGCTCCTTGATGGCCTCCTACAATGAGCAGTTCTTC. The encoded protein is CASSSLMASYNEQFF.

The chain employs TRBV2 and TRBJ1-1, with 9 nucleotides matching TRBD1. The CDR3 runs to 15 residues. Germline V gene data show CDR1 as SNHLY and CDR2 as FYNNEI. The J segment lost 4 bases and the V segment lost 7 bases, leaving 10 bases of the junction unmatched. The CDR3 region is CASTPGTGFFTEAFF. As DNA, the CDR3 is TGTGCCAGCACCCCCGGGACAGGGTTTTTCACTGAAGCTTTCTTT.

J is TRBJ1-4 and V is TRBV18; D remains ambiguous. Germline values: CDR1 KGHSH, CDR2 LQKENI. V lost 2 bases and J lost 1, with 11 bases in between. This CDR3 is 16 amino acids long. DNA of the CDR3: TGTGCCAGCTCACCAGCAGTAGCGGGAACTAATGAAAAACTGTTTTTT. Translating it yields CASSPAVAGTNEKLFF.

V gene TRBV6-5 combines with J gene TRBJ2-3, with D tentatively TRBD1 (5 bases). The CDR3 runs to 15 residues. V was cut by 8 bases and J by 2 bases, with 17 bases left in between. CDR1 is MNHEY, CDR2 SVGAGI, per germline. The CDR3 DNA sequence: TGTGCCAGCCAGCGTGAGACAGCTGACACAGATACGCAGTATTTT. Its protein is CASQRETADTDTQYF.

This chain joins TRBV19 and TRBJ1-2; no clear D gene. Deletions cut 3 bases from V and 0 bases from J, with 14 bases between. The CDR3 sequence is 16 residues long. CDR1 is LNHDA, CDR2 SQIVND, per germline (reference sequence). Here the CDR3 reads CASSIRGVPSNYGYTF. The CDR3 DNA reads TGTGCCAGTAGTATTCGCGGGGTCCCCTCTAACTATGGCTACACCTTC.

CDR3 bases: TGTGCCAGCAGTACTGGAGGGAGAACCTACGAGCAGTACTTC. This translates into CASSTGGRTYEQYF. V and J are TRBV28 and TRBJ2-7; weak D call: TRBD2 (6 bases). V lost 5 bases and J lost 2, with 13 bases in between. The CDR3 is made up of 14 amino acids. Germline V gives CDR1 MDHEN, CDR2 SYDVKM. Based on the CDR3 plus reference TRBV28 and TRBJ2-7, the full variable domain is DVKVTQSSRYLVKRTGEKVFLECVQDMDHENMFWYRQDPGLGLRLIYFSYDVKMKEKGDIPEGYSVSREKKERFSLILESASTNQTSMYLCASSTGGRTYEQYFGPGTRLTVT.

The CDR3 protein is CASSGSSSGLSYEQYF. DNA of the CDR3: TGTGCCAGCAGTGGGTCCTCTAGCGGGCTCTCCTACGAGCAGTACTTC. The chain combines TRBV6-1 with TRBJ2-7, with 8 nucleotides matching TRBD2. The junction had 8 bases not matched to a gene; V was cut back by 4 bases and J by 0 bases. This CDR3 comprises 16 residues. Per the germline V gene, CDR1 is MNHNS and CDR2 is SASEGT.

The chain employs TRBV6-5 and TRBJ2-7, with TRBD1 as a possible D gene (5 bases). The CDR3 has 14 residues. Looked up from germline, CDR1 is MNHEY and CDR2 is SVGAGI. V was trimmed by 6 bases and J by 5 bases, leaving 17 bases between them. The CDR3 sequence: CASRLDARVDEQYF. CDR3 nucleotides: TGTGCCAGCAGGCTAGACGCCAGGGTCGACGAGCAGTACTTC.

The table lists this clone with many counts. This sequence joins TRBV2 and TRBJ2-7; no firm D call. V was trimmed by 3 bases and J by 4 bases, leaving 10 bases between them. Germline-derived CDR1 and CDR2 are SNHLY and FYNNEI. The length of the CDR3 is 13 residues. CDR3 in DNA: TGTGCCAGCAGTGATGCCGTAACTTACGAGCAGTACGTC. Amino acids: CASSDAVTYEQYV.

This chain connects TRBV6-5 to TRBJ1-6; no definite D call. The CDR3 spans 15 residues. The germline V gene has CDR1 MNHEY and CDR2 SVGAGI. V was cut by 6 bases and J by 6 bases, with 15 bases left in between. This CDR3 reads CASRPGKTANSPLHF. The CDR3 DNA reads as TGTGCCAGCAGACCCGGGAAAACCGCTAATTCACCCCTCCACTTT.

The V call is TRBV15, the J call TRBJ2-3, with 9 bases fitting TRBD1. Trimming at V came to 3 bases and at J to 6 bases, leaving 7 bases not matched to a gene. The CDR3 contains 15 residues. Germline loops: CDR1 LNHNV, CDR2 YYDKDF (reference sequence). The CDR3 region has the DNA TGTGCCACCAGCAGGACTAGAGACAGGGGGGATACGCAGTATTTT. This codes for CATSRTRDRGDTQYF.

CDR3 amino acids: CASSIAPSGSFYNEQFF. Here the CDR3 DNA reads TGTGCCAGTAGTATAGCGCCTAGCGGGAGCTTTTACAATGAGCAGTTCTTC. The chain couples TRBV19 to TRBJ2-1; 10 nucleotides agree with TRBD2. CDR1 is LNHDA and CDR2 is SQIVND in the germline V gene (reference sequence). The trim removed 1 base at V and 4 bases at J, leaving 7 bases unmatched. The CDR3 spans 17 residues.